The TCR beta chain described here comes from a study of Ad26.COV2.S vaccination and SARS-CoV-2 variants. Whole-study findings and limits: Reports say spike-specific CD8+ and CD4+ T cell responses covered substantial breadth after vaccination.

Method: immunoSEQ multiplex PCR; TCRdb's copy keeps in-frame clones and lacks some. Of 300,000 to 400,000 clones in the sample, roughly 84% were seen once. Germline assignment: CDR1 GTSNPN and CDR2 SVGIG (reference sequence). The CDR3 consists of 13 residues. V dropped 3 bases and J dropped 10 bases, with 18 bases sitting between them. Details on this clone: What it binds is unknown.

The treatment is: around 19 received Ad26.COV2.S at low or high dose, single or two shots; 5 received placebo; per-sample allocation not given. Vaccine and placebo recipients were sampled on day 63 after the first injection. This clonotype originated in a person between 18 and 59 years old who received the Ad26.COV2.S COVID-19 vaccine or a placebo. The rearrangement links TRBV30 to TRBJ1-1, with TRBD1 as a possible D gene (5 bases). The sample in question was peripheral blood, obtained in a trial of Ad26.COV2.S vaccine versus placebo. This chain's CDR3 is CAWSQTAGRGAFF. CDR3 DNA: TGTGCCTGGAGCCAGACGGCAGGGCGAGGAGCTTTCTTT.